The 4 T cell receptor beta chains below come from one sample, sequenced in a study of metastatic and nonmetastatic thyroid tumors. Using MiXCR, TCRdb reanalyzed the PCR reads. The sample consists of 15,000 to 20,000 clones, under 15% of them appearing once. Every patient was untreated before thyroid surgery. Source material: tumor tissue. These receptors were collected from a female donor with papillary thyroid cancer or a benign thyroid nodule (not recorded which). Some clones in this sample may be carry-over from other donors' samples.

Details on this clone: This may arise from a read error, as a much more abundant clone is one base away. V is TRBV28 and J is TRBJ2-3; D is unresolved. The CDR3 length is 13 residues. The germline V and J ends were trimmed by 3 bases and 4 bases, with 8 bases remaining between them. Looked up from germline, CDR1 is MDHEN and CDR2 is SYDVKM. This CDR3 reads CASSLECPDTQYF. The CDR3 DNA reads TGTGCCAGCAGTTTGGAGTGCCCAGATACGCAGTATTTT. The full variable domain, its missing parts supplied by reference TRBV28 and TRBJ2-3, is DVKVTQSSRYLVKRTGEKVFLECVQDMDHENMFWYRQDPGLGLRLIYFSYDVKMKEKGDIPEGYSVSREKKERFSLILESASTNQTSMYLCASSLECPDTQYFGPGTRLTVL.

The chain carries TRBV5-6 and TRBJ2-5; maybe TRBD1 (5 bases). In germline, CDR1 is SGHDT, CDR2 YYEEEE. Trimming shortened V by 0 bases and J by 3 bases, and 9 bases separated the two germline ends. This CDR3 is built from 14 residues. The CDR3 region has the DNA TGTGCCAGCAGCTTGGCCGGCAGGGAAGAGACCCAGTACTTC. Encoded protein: CASSLAGREETQYF.

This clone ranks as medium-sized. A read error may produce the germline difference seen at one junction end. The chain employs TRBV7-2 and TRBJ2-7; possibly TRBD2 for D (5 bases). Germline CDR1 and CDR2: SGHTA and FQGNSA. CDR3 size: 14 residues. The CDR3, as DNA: TGTGCCAGCAGCTTAGACGCGGGCGCTCCCACTGAGGACTTC. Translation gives CASSLDAGAPTEDF.

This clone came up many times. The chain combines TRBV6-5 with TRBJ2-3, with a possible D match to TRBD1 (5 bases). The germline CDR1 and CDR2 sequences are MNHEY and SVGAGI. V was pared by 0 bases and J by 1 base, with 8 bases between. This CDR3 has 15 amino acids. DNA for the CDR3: TGTGCCAGCAGTTACTCCCAGGGTGGCACAGATACGCAGTATTTT. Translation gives CASSYSQGGTDTQYF.